The 6 T cell receptor beta chains below were found in one sample sequenced in a study of blood T cell repertoires in COVID-19. TCRdb keeps only in-frame clones here, not all; method: immunoSEQ multiplex PCR. The sample yields about 220,000 clones, around 90% seen once. Sequenced input: PBMCs or T cells enriched from blood (not recorded which). These receptors were collected from a woman aged 50 to 65 with acute COVID-19.

The chain uses TRBV11-1 and TRBJ1-4, with 8 bases matching TRBD1. The CDR3 contains 16 residues. Germline V gene sequence: CDR1 SGHAT, CDR2 FQDESV (reference sequence). The junction had 9 bases not matched to a gene; V was cut back by 4 bases and J by 5 bases. In DNA form, the CDR3 reads TGTGCCAGCAGCTCCGGACAGGGACTTACGAATGAAAAACTGTTTTTT. The encoded protein is CASSSGQGLTNEKLFF. Supplemented by reference TRBV11-1 and TRBJ1-4, the full variable domain reads EAEVAQSPRYKITEKSQAVAFWCDPISGHATLYWYRQILGQGPELLVQFQDESVVDDSQLPKDRFSAERLKGVDSTLKIQPAELGDSAMYLCASSSGQGLTNEKLFFGSGTQLSVL.

The genes are TRBV14 and TRBJ1-1, with 7 positions matching TRBD1. V lost 3 bases to trimming and J lost 3 bases; unmatched junction nucleotides: 7. Germline V gene sequence: CDR1 SGHDN, CDR2 FVKESK. The CDR3 runs to 15 residues. Here the CDR3 reads CASSHSTGWDTEAFF. The CDR3 DNA reads TGTGCCAGCAGCCACTCGACAGGGTGGGACACTGAAGCTTTCTTT.

The CDR3 bases are TGTGCCAGCAGCCTACCGGGAAACTATGGCTACACCTTC. It encodes CASSLPGNYGYTF. The rearrangement links TRBV3-1 (or the pseudogene TRBV3-2) to TRBJ1-2, with no clear D. From germline, CDR1 is LGHDT and CDR2 YNNKEL (reference sequence). There are 13 residues in the CDR3. Trimming removed 4 bases from V and 2 bases from J, with 8 bases in between.

The V and J genes are TRBV4-1 and TRBJ1-3; D not certain. Germline V CDR1 and CDR2: MGHRA, YSYEKL. This CDR3 spans 12 amino acids. V lost 3 bases and J lost 3, with 3 bases in between. The CDR3 loop is CASSQYGNTIYF. The CDR3 bases are TGCGCCAGCAGCCAGTATGGAAACACCATATATTTT.

J is TRBJ1-2 and V is TRBV7-9, with 10 bases fitting TRBD1. CDR3 size: 13 residues. Germline V lookup: CDR1 SEHNR, CDR2 FQNEAQ (reference sequence). The ends lost 5 bases at V and 8 bases at J; junction bases unmatched: 5. CDR3 nucleotide sequence: TGTGCCAGCAGCCGACAGGGGGCAGGAGGCTACACCTTC. Its translation is CASSRQGAGGYTF.

This chain links TRBV27 with TRBJ1-4, with 10 bases matching TRBD1. The CDR3 is made up of 14 amino acids. V lost 5 bases and J lost 5; bases outside the gene matches: 2. Germline loops: CDR1 MNHEY, CDR2 SMNVEV (reference sequence). The CDR3 sequence is CASSMGQGNEKLFF. CDR3 bases: TGTGCCAGCAGTATGGGACAGGGGAATGAAAAACTGTTTTTT.